This paragraph covers one T cell receptor (beta chain) sequence. The protocol was immunoSEQ multiplex PCR, while the TCRdb copy is restricted to in-frame clones and leaves out a portion. The sample has about 1,500,000 clones, 95% to 97% seen once. CDR3 length equals 14 residues. The J segment lost 7 bases and the V segment lost 5 bases, leaving 5 bases of the junction unmatched. Germline V gene sequence: CDR1 MGHDK, CDR2 SYGVNS. This sample is part of a study of shared clonotypes between healthy human individuals. The receptor comes from a man aged 30 to 45 in good health. The sequencing sample was made of naive CD4+ T cells sorted from blood. Subset given: CD45RA+ positively selected. The V and J genes are TRBV25-1 and TRBJ1-4; 9 nucleotides match TRBD1. CDR3 nucleotide sequence: TGTGCCAGCAGTTCCGGGACAGGGCCTGAAAAACTGTTTTTT. Its protein product is CASSSGTGPEKLFF. Using reference TRBV25-1 and TRBJ1-4 for the parts outside the CDR3, the full variable domain is EADIYQTPRYLVIGTGKKITLECSQTMGHDKMYWYQQDPGMELHLIHYSYGVNSTEKGDLSSESTVSRIRTEHFPLTLESARPSHTSQYLCASSSGTGPEKLFFGSGTQLSVL.